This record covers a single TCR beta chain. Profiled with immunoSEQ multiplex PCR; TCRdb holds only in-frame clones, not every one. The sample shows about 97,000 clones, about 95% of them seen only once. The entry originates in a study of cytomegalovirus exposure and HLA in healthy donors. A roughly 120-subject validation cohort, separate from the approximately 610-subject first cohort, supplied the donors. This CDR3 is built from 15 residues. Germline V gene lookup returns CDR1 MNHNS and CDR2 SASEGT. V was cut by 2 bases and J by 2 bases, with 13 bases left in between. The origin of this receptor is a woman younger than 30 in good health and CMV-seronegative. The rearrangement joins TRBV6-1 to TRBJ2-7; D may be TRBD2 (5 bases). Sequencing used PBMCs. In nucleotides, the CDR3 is TGTGCCAGCAGTGAAACCCTTGGGCGGGCCTACGAGCAGTACTTC. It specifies CASSETLGRAYEQYF.